This T cell receptor (beta chain) was identified during a study of cytomegalovirus exposure and HLA in healthy donors. General study findings and limits: For most subjects, TCR beta sequences were reported to predict HLA-A and HLA-B alleles with accuracy. Exclusion applied to some V segments, including TRBV6-2 and TRBV6-3, as they were indistinguishable. Researchers reported that a few CMV-associated chains were confirmed in vitro as CMV antigen-specific.

The PCR was carried out with 60 Vbeta primers and 13 Jbeta primers. Authors' methods: The count from a later analysis was some 81 million unique TCR beta chains, around 11 million of them shared. Sequencing used immunoSEQ multiplex PCR; TCRdb keeps in-frame clones, though not all of them. V and J calls and clone size are those listed in that table; D and trimming were worked out from the DNA. This sample carries 150,000 to 200,000 clones, 70% to 90% of them seen once, and the ten largest clones take approximately 1.5%. V was clipped by 3 bases and J by 5 bases, with 11 bases between them. The length of the CDR3 is 13 residues. CDR1 and CDR2 (germline): GTSNPN, SVGIG (reference sequence). A remark on this clone: Its target is unknown.

The sequence was obtained from a woman younger than 30 in good health and CMV-seronegative. Sequenced input: PBMCs. The genes are TRBV30 and TRBJ1-5; possible D gene TRBD1, 6 bases. The CDR3 loop reads CAWSTQGDQPQHF. The CDR3 DNA follows: TGTGCCTGGAGCACACAGGGAGATCAGCCCCAGCATTTT.